The 19 T cell receptor beta chains reported below all come from one sample, sequenced in a study of CD8+CD57+ T cells in acquired aplastic anemia. Profiling that covered TCR beta VDJ and CDR3 relied on genomic DNA as its template. TCRdb used MiXCR to reprocess the reads, holding one entry per CDR3 protein. The data show about 210,000 distinct CDR3 sequences, with roughly 35% seen just once and around 1.1% held by the top ten. The source material was sorted CD4+, CD8+, or CD8+CD57+ T cells (not recorded which) from PBMCs. These receptors all come from a human donor in good health, serving as a control.

This chain connects TRBV19 to TRBJ1-5; possible D gene TRBD1, 6 bases. Between the trimmed V and J ends, which lost 5 bases and 5 bases, there was a span of 16 bases. This CDR3 comprises 15 residues. Germline lookup yields CDR1 LNHDA and CDR2 SQIVND (reference sequence). CDR3 coding DNA: TGTGCCAGTAGTCAGGACAGTGACGGGTATCAGCCCCAGCATTTT. Protein product: CASSQDSDGYQPQHF.

The chain uses TRBV4-2 and TRBJ1-2, with a possible D match to TRBD1 (5 bases). CDR3 length: 15 amino acids. Germline V gene lookup returns CDR1 LGHNA and CDR2 YNFKEQ. V shed 0 bases and J shed 6 bases, with 14 bases lying between them. Here the CDR3 reads CASSQDPGTSNGYTF. DNA for the CDR3: TGTGCCAGCAGCCAAGATCCAGGGACTTCTAATGGCTACACCTTC.

The CDR3: CACGQIQETQYF. DNA of the CDR3: TGTGCCTGTGGACAGATTCAAGAGACCCAGTACTTC. The chain carries TRBV30 and TRBJ2-5, with D maybe TRBD1 (6 bases). Germline V gives CDR1 GTSNPN, CDR2 SVGIG (reference sequence). The CDR3 is made up of 12 amino acids. V lost 6 bases and J 2 bases, leaving 10 bases between the germline ends.

This clonotype was seen more than once but under ten times. The gene calls are TRBV24-1 and TRBJ1-2; D remains ambiguous. The length of the CDR3 is 13 residues. The germline CDR1 and CDR2 sequences are KGHDR and SFDVKD. The CDR3 region is CARDRERANGYTF. Written as DNA, the CDR3 is TGTGCTAGAGACCGAGAAAGGGCCAATGGCTACACCTTC.

This clonotype was counted at least ten times. The gene calls are TRBV19 and TRBJ2-2; D possibly corresponds to TRBD2 (5 bases). V was pared by 5 bases and J by 4 bases, with 14 bases between. CDR1 LNHDA and CDR2 SQIVND come from the germline V gene (reference sequence). The CDR3 has 15 amino acids. The CDR3 sequence is CASSPRGGSTGELFF. The CDR3 DNA is TGTGCCAGTAGTCCTCGTGGAGGAAGCACCGGGGAGCTGTTTTTT.

This clonotype was seen more than once but under ten times. The chain joins TRBV25-1 to TRBJ2-2, with 15 bases fitting TRBD2. The V and J ends lost 9 bases and 8 bases, in that order; junction bases with no gene match: 13. This CDR3 is built from 17 residues. From germline, CDR1 is MGHDK and CDR2 SYGVNS. CDR3 coding DNA: TGTGCCAGTAGTAGGACTAGCGGGGGGGCCTTTTCTGGGGAGCTGTTTTTT. Protein sequence: CASSRTSGGAFSGELFF.

With regard to this clonotype: A clone one base away is much larger, so this may be a read error. As the CDR3 is not closed by the conserved phenylalanine or tryptophan, this likely results from a read error. The chain couples TRBV7-9 to TRBJ2-3; 8 nucleotides match TRBD2. The germline gives CDR1 SEHNR, CDR2 FQNEAQ (reference sequence). J gave up 6 bases and V 2 bases, and 4 bases lay outside the gene matches. The CDR3 totals 14 residues. The DNA of the CDR3 is TGTGCCAGCAGCTTAAGCGGGAGCGGGGATACGCAGTATTCT. Encoded protein: CASSLSGSGDTQYS.

The chain links TRBV10-1 to TRBJ2-3, with 8 bases fitting TRBD1. The ends lost 8 bases at V and 6 bases at J; junction bases unmatched: 10. The germline gives CDR1 WNHNN, CDR2 SYGVQD (reference sequence). CDR3 size: 14 residues. CDR3: CASGRDRSLDTQYF. CDR3 sequence (DNA): TGCGCCAGCGGCCGGGACAGGAGCTTGGATACGCAGTATTTT.

V gene TRBV20-1 combines with J gene TRBJ2-2; 7 positions agree with TRBD1. In germline, CDR1 is DFQATT, CDR2 SNEGSKA (reference sequence). The junction had 4 bases not matched to a gene; V was cut back by 4 bases and J by 2 bases. CDR3 length equals 14 residues. The CDR3 DNA reads TGCAGTGCTACTCAGGGGGTTAACACCGGGGAGCTGTTTTTT. Protein sequence: CSATQGVNTGELFF.

V gene TRBV11-2 combines with J gene TRBJ2-1, with TRBD2 matching 13 bases. This CDR3 has 14 amino acids. V lost 3 bases to trimming and J lost 13 bases; unmatched junction nucleotides: 6. Germline V lookup: CDR1 SGHAT, CDR2 FQNNGV. The CDR3 is CASSFTGLAGVQFF. The CDR3 DNA is TGTGCCAGCAGCTTCACCGGACTAGCGGGAGTACAGTTCTTC.

This chain's CDR3 is CAISRKEYGYGYTF. The CDR3, as DNA: TGTGCCATCAGCCGGAAGGAGTATGGCTATGGCTACACCTTC. V and J are TRBV10-3 and TRBJ1-2, with D unclear. CDR3 length equals 14 residues. Trimming left V 6 bases short and J 4 bases short, with 15 bases between. Germline loops: CDR1 ENHRY, CDR2 SYGVKD.

This sequence joins TRBV7-3 and TRBJ1-5, with D perhaps TRBD1 (5 bases). CDR3 length: 13 residues. Trimming removed 11 bases at V and 5 bases at J, with 16 bases between. Germline CDR1 and CDR2: SGHTA and FQGTGA. CDR3 amino acids: CAWAGHHDQPQHF. The CDR3 nucleotides read TGTGCCTGGGCCGGACATCATGATCAGCCCCAGCATTTT.

The V call is TRBV19, the J call TRBJ1-2, with 8 positions matching TRBD1. The germline V gene encodes CDR1 LNHDA and CDR2 SQIVND (reference sequence). The CDR3 has 14 amino acids. The trim removed 3 bases at V and 4 bases at J, leaving 4 bases unmatched. The CDR3 region has the DNA TGTGCCAGTAGTATGGGACAGGTCCTCTATGGCTACACCTTC. Translated, it gives CASSMGQVLYGYTF.

Comments on this clonotype: Given a much more abundant clone one base away, this may be a read error. This chain joins TRBV20-1 and TRBJ1-4; unclear D gene. The CDR3 has 14 residues. Deletions cut 0 bases from V and 8 bases from J, with 13 bases between. CDR1 DFQATT and CDR2 SNEGSKA come from the germline V gene (reference sequence). The CDR3 reads CSARDGPGREKLFF. The CDR3 coding sequence is TGCAGTGCTAGAGATGGACCCGGGAGGGAAAAACTGTTTTTT.

The chain couples TRBV29-1 to TRBJ2-5; either TRBD1 or TRBD2 may supply D (5 bases each). Per germline, CDR1 SQVTM and CDR2 ANQGSEA. CDR3 length equals 13 residues. With 2 bases removed from V and 5 bases from J, the gap between germline ends came to 12 bases. The CDR3 DNA is TGCAGCGTTGAAAGAGGGGTGATTGAGACCCAGTACTTC. Translating it yields CSVERGVIETQYF. Using reference TRBV29-1 and TRBJ2-5 for the parts outside the CDR3, the full variable domain is SAVISQKPSRDICQRGTSLTIQCQVDSQVTMMFWYRQQPGQSLTLIATANQGSEATYESGFVIDKFPISRPNLTFSTLTVSNMSPEDSSIYLCSVERGVIETQYFGPGTRLLVL.

The V and J genes are TRBV5-1 and TRBJ2-2; no definite D call. The CDR3 has 15 residues. The V gene's germline CDR1 is SGHRS and CDR2 YFSETQ. V gave up 5 bases and J gave up 5 bases, with 16 bases separating them. CDR3 protein: CASSPKPTGTGELFF. In nucleotides, the CDR3 is TGCGCCAGCAGTCCCAAGCCGACTGGTACCGGGGAGCTGTTTTTT.

This clonotype appeared a few times. This chain uses TRBV2 with TRBJ2-1; the match to TRBD1 covers 7 bases. The CDR3 consists of 14 residues. The germline CDR1 and CDR2 sequences are SNHLY and FYNNEI. With 7 bases clipped from V and 3 bases from J, the junction kept 6 bases outside the gene matches. CDR3 DNA: TGTGCCAGCATGAGGGCAGGGGGCTACAATGAGCAGTTCTTC. Translated: CASMRAGGYNEQFF.

The chain links TRBV9 to TRBJ2-3; 9 bases line up with TRBD2. The CDR3 length is 15 residues. Germline V gives CDR1 SGDLS, CDR2 YYNGEE. Losses at the gene ends were 3 bases for V and 4 bases for J; bases not matched to a gene: 6. CDR3 loop: CASSASGNAPDTQYF. The CDR3 nucleotides are TGTGCCAGCAGCGCTAGCGGGAACGCCCCAGATACGCAGTATTTT.

In its sample, this clonotype was seen many times. V usage is TRBV5-1 and J usage is TRBJ1-2, with a tentative D call TRBD1 (6 bases). Trimming shortened V by 1 base and J by 2 bases, and 15 bases separated the two germline ends. Germline assignment: CDR1 SGHRS and CDR2 YFSETQ. The CDR3 is 16 amino acids. The chain's CDR3 is CASSLSSGTRNYGYTF. CDR3 DNA: TGCGCCAGCAGCTTGAGTTCCGGGACAAGGAACTATGGCTACACCTTC.